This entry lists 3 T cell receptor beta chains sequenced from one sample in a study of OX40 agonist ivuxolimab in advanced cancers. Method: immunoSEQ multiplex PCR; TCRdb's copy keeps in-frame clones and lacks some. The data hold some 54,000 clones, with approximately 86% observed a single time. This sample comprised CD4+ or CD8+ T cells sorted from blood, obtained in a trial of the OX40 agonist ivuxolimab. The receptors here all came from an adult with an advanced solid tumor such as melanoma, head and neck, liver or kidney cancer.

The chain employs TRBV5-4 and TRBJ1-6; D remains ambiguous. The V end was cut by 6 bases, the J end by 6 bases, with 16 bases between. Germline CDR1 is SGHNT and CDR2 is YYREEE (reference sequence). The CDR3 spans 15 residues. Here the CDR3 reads CASTMGGLPNSPLHF. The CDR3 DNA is TGTGCCAGCACCATGGGAGGACTGCCTAATTCACCCCTCCACTTT.

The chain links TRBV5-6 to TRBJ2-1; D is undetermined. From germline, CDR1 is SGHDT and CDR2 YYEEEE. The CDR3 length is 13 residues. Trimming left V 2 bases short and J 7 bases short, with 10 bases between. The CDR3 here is CASSLTQDNEQFF. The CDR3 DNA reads TGTGCCAGCAGCTTAACTCAGGATAATGAGCAGTTCTTC.

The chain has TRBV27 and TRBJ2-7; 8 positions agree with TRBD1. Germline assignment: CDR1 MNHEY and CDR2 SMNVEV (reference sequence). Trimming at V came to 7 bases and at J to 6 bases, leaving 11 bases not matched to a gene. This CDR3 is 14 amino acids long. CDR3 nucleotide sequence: TGTGCCAGCATGACAGGGGCTCTTTCGGGCGAGCAGTACTTC. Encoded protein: CASMTGALSGEQYF.